This T cell receptor (beta chain) is from a study of T cell changes during pregnancy in multiple sclerosis. Only in-frame clones appear in the TCRdb table, and some are missing; sequencing was by immunoSEQ multiplex PCR. Of approximately 16,000 clones in the sample, roughly 84% were seen once. The V segment lost 0 bases and the J segment 2 bases; nucleotides outside the gene matches: 0. Germline V gene sequence: CDR1 SGHRS, CDR2 YFSETQ. This CDR3 comprises 15 residues. The chain employs TRBV5-1 and TRBJ2-7; the match to TRBD2 covers 12 bases. The material sequenced was CD8+ T cells from peripheral blood mononuclear cells, taken after pregnancy. The TCR comes from a female donor in good health, enrolled as a control in a pregnancy study. DNA for the CDR3: TGCGCCAGCAGCTTGGGGACTAGCGGGACCTACGAGCAGTACTTC. Its protein product is CASSLGTSGTYEQYF.